This T cell receptor beta chain was profiled in a study of blood T cell repertoires in COVID-19. Study information: T cells, B-cell-depleted T cells, or PBMCs supplied cDNA or gDNA.

Enrolment of Seattle patients took place during active infection, and they were followed longitudinally. As processed by the authors: It was from reference gene primer amplification that nucleated cell counts were estimated. Only in-frame clones appear in the TCRdb table, and some are missing; sequencing was by immunoSEQ multiplex PCR. The V and J calls and clone size come from that table; D and trimming were worked out from the DNA. The sample has 300,000 or so clones, almost 90% seen once; the top ten hold roughly 2.9%. The CDR3 has 13 amino acids. Germline V lookup: CDR1 SQVTM, CDR2 ANQGSEA. The sequenced sample was peripheral blood. The TCR comes from a woman aged 30 to 39 with COVID-19, enrolled during active disease. V and J are TRBV29-1 and TRBJ1-2; 8 nucleotides align to TRBD1. CDR3 sequence (DNA): TGCAGTGGGGGGAGACAGGGGTCAGATGGCTACACCTTC. This codes for CSGGRQGSDGYTF.